One T cell receptor (beta chain) is described in this entry. No antigen is known for it. Base qualities are not at hand, and no much larger clone is one base apart. Ficoll-Paque density gradient centrifugation was the method used to isolate PBMCs. Sequencing instrument: Illumina NovaSeq 6000. cDNA libraries for TCRalpha and TCRbeta were prepared by 5'RACE using constant-segment primers, with sample barcodes and unique molecular identifiers added. RNA was extracted from every sample with Trizol reagent. Library amplification was performed in two PCR steps, and a second sample barcode and Illumina TruSeq adapters were introduced in the second step. Sequencing of the libraries was done on an Illumina NovaSeq, producing 2 x 150 bp paired-end reads. The paper's data handling went like this. Reads were demultiplexed and collapsed into UMI-guided consensus sequences with migec v1.2.7. Using mixcr v2.1.11, UMI consensuses were aligned to TRA and TRB V and J templates and then assembled into clonotypes. Expanded or contracted clonotypes were those called significant by both edgeR and NoisET, with noise models trained on biological replicates. For edgeR calls, the cutoffs were a false discovery rate-adjusted p below 0.01 and a log2 fold-change threshold of 1. As an exploratory analysis of dynamics, max-normalized trajectories of the 1000 most abundant clonotypes were examined by PCA with hierarchical clustering. Separately sequenced CD4+ and CD8+ repertoires were used to assign a CD4 or CD8 phenotype to each responding clone. TCRdb trimmed public reads at Q25 via fastp, called clones via MiXCR and kept in-frame beta chains. Rows merge per CDR3 protein into single entries with the most common DNA and genes. TCRdb, not the authors, supplied the V and J calls. Counted in this sample were about 430,000 distinct CDR3 sequences; more than 15% of them appeared once. Around a fifth of the sample is in the top ten clones.

Spanning cysteine to phenylalanine, the CDR3 consists of 14 amino acids. The read is trimmed to its CDR3 DNA, 42 bases read in frame from base 1. Trimming takes 0 bases off V and 7 bases off J; junction bases not matched to a gene: 5. Based on the germline V gene, the CDR1 and CDR2 sequences are MNHEY and SVGAGI. These data originate in a study of T-cell memory formation after mild COVID-19 (dated by TCRdb to 2020 to 2022). Notes on the research overall: TCR sequence clusters from the two donors were largely donor specific. Two young, previously healthy adult volunteers, one female and one male, were included in the cohort. Longitudinal TCRalpha and TCRbeta repertoire sequencing tracked T-cell clones expanding and contracting after mild COVID-19 in a couple of donors.

Study-wide findings and limitations: From day 15 to 85, contracting clones showed balanced CD4/CD8 phenotypes, whereas a second wave of clones that expanded from day 15 to 37 leaned towards CD4+. Contracting CD4+ clones were located mainly in the CM and EM memory subsets, whereas CD8+ clones were found to be enriched in EMRA. SARS-CoV-2 specificity was not confirmed for the second-wave clones peaking on day 37. Only a couple of mild cases were covered in the study, and larger cohorts including severe cases with pre-infection samples were considered necessary. Some responding clones were detected in pre-infection memory, suggesting pre-existing cross-reactive memory T cells joined the SARS-CoV-2 response.

What was sequenced was PBMCs or a T cell subset sorted from them (not recorded which). The rearranged segments are TRBV6-5 and TRBJ2-7; 8 bases in the middle match TRBD2. The source of this sequence is a man between 18 and 35 years old who had mild COVID-19 (a few samples of this study predate the infection). The sample titles of this study are shuffled in the database, so cell type and time point are left out; the donor was told from shared clones. The CDR3 is CASSYSGGEAEQYF. The DNA sequence is as follows: TGTGCCAGCAGTTACTCCGGGGGGGAAGCTGAGCAGTACTTC.